This TCR delta chain stems from a study of gamma-delta T cells after stem cell transplantation. TCRdb called clones anew from the RT-PCR reads with CATT. The table has about 1,300 delta-chain clones, 1.5% to 2% seen once. Trimming left V 3 bases short and J 4 bases short, with 14 bases between. This CDR3 comprises 14 residues. Looked up from germline, CDR1 is GEAIGNYY and CDR2 is EKD. This clone ranks as medium-sized. This rearrangement joins TRDV2 to TRDJ1; D ambiguous. Specimen: gamma-delta T cells. The receptor comes from a human donor. It is not recorded whose cells these are; they may come from a transplant donor. This CDR3 is CACDPLGGSDKLIF. The CDR3 DNA follows: TGTGCCTGTGACCCGTTAGGAGGTAGCGATAAACTCATCTTT.